The present T cell receptor (beta chain) was sequenced within a study of OX40 agonist ivuxolimab in advanced cancers. Study-level points and caveats: Both blood CD4+ and CD8+ T cells showed clonal growth by week 6 at 0.1 to 3.0 mg/kg.

Trimming removed 7 bases from V and 2 bases from J, with 7 bases in between. The CDR3 is 12 amino acids. The V gene's germline CDR1 is SGHVS and CDR2 FNYEAQ. The method was immunoSEQ multiplex PCR; TCRdb's version includes in-frame clones alone and lacks a portion of them. The data contain tens of thousands of clones, around 87% of them singletons. In the case of this clone: Antigen: not known.

The sample in question was CD4+ or CD8+ T cells sorted from blood, obtained in a trial of the OX40 agonist ivuxolimab. The chain recombines TRBV7-6 with TRBJ2-3; D is uncertain. The receptor's source is an adult with an advanced solid tumor such as melanoma, head and neck, liver or kidney cancer. Here the CDR3 DNA reads TGTGCCAGCACCACTAACACAGATACGCAGTATTTT. Protein: CASTTNTDTQYF.